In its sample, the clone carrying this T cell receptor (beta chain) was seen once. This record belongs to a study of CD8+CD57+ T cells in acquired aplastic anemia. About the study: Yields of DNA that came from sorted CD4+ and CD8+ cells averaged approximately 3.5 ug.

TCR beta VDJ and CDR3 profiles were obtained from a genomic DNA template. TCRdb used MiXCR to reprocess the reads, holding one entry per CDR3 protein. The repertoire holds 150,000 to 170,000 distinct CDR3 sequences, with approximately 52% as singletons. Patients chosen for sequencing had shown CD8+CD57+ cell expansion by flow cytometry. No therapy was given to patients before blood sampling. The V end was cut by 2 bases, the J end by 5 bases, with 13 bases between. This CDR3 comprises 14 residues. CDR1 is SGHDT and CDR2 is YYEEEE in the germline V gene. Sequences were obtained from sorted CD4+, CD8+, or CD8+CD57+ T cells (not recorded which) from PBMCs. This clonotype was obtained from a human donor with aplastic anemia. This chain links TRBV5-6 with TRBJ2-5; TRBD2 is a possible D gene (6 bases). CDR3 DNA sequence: TGTGCCAGCAGCTTTGCGGGGTTCGGTGAGACCCAGTACTTC. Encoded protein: CASSFAGFGETQYF.